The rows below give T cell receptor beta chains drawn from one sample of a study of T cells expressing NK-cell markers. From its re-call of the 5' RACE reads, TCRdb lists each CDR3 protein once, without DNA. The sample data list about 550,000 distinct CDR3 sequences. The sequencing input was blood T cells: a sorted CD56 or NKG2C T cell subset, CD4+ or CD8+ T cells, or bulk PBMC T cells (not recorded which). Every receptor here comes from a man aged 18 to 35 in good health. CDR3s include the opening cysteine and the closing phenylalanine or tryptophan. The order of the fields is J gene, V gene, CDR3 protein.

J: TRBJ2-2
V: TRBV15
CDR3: CATNSRTGFPGELFF

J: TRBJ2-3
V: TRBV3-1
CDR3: CASSGGFFGTDTQYF

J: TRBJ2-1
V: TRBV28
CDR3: CASSLGGRINEQFF

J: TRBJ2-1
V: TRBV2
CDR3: CASSEQIASYNEQFF

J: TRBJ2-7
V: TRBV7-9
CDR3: CASSLRGIYEQYF

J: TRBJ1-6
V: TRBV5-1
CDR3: CASSPEGQGRSPLHF

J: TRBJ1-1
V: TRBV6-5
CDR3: CASSRYVDSSSSEAFF

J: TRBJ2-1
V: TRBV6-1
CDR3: CASSPGIYSSYNEQFF

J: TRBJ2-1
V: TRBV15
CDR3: CATSRDIGGTSGRNDEQFF

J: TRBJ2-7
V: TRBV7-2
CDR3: CASRQPGHNYEQYF

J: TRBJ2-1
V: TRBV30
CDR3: CAWTSGVNEQFF

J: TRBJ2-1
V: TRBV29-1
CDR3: CSVGFLAGVGNEQFF

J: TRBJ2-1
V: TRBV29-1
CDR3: CSVEGGPREQFF

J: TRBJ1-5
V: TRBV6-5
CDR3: CASSYLPGTGGLEPQHF

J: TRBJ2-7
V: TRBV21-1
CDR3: CASSPPPGGTSSYEQYF

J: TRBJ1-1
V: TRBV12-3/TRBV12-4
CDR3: CASSLTGTDHSTEAFF

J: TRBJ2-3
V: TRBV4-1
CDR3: CASSQDGTSRGYTDTQYF

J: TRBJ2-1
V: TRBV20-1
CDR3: CSARPPHSGEIDEQFF

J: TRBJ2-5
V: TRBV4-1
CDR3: CASSPQGAAETQYF

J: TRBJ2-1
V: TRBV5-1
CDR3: CASRVDKDEQFF

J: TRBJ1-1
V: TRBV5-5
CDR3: CATSTVGTEAFF

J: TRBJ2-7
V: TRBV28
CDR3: CASSRTTGPNEQYF

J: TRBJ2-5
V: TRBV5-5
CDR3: CASSLRTSGYQETQYF

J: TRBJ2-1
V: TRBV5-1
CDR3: CASKPGLDSYNEQFF

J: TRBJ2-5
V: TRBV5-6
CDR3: CASSLEVGRGEETQYF

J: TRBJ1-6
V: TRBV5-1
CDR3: CASSTGALNSPLHF

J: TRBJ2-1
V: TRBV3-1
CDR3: CASSQRLAGEGNEQFF

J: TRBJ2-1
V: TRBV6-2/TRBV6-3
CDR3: CASSYEPGLPQNEQFF